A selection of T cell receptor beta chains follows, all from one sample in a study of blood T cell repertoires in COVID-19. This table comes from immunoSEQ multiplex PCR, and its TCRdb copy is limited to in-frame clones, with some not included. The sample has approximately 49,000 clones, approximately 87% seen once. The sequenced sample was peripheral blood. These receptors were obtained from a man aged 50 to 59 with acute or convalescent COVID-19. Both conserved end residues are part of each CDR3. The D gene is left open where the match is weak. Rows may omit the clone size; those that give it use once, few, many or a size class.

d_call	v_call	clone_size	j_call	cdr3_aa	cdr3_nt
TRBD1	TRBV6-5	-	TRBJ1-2	CATLSGTGYWYGYTF	TGTGCCACCTTGAGCGGGACAGGTTATTGGTATGGCTACACCTTC
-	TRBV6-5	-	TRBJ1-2	CASSFRQPSLNYGYTF	TGTGCCAGCAGTTTCCGACAGCCCAGCCTTAACTATGGCTACACCTTC
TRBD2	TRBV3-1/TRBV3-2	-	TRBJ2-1	CASSHRGAGVGNEQFF	TGTGCCAGCAGCCACCGGGGAGCGGGAGTCGGGAATGAGCAGTTCTTC
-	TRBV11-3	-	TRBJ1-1	CASSPGRGGTGTEAFF	TGTGCCAGCAGCCCAGGGAGGGGGGGTACTGGCACTGAAGCTTTCTTT
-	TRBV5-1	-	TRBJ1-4	CASSSDRIAEKLFF	TGCGCCAGCAGCTCAGACAGGATCGCTGAAAAACTGTTTTTT
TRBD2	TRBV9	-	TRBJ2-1	CASSPLGTRGYEQFF	TGTGCCAGCAGCCCCCTTGGGACTAGGGGCTATGAGCAGTTCTTC
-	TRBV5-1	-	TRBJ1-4	CASHLGASTNEKLFF	TGCGCCAGCCACTTGGGGGCTTCAACTAATGAAAAACTGTTTTTT
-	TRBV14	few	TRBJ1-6	CASSQLENSPLHF	TGTGCCAGCAGCCAACTGGAGAATTCACCCCTCCACTTT
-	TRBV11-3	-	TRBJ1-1	CASSLIMEGAFF	TGTGCCAGCAGCCTGATAATGGAGGGCGCTTTCTTT
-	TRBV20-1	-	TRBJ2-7	CSASSGHEQYF	TGCAGTGCTAGTAGTGGGCACGAGCAGTACTTC
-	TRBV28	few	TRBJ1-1	CASRGWSGNTEAFF	TGTGCCAGCAGAGGCTGGTCGGGGAACACTGAAGCTTTCTTT
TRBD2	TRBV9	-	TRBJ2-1	CASSVAGASGGSSYNEQFF	TGTGCCAGCAGCGTAGCTGGGGCTAGCGGGGGTAGCTCCTACAATGAGCAGTTCTTC
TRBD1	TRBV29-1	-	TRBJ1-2	CSVEEGDREEPGYTF	TGCAGCGTTGAAGAGGGGGACAGGGAAGAACCTGGCTACACCTTC
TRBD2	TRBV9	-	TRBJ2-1	CASSFRLQTSGRRNEQFF	TGTGCCAGCAGCTTCCGCTTACAAACTAGCGGGAGAAGGAATGAGCAGTTCTTC
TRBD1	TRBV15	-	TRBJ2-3	CATSREGTGTDTQYF	TGTGCCACCAGCAGAGAGGGGACAGGGACAGATACGCAGTATTTT
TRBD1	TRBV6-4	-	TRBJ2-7	CASSDSGQLPEQYF	TGTGCCAGCAGTGACTCGGGACAGCTCCCCGAGCAGTACTTC
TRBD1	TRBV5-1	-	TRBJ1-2	CASSSGQGARGYTF	TGCGCCAGCAGCTCGGGACAGGGGGCGCGTGGCTACACCTTC
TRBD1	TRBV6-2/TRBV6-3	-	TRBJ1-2	CASSYNRGYYGYTF	TGTGCCAGCAGTTACAACAGGGGCTACTATGGCTACACCTTC
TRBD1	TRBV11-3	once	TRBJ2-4	CASSLGGTGAKNIQYF	TGTGCCAGCAGCTTAGGAGGGACAGGGGCCAAAAACATTCAGTACTTC
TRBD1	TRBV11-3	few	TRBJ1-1	CASAKGTELTEAFF	TGTGCCAGCGCCAAGGGGACAGAACTCACTGAAGCTTTCTTT
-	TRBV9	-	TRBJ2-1	CASGRDEQFF	TGTGCCAGCGGCAGGGATGAGCAGTTCTTC
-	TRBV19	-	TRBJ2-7	CASRGKSSYEQYF	TGTGCCAGTAGGGGCAAGAGCTCCTACGAGCAGTACTTC
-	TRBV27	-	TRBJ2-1	CASSFREQAFGVNEQFF	TGTGCCAGCAGTTTCCGTGAACAGGCTTTTGGAGTCAATGAGCAGTTCTTC
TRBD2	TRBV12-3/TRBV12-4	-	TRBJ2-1	CASIYSGGLKQFF	TGTGCCAGCATCTATAGCGGGGGCTTAAAGCAGTTCTTC
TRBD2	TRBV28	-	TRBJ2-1	CATKLAGGLSSYNEQFF	TGTGCCACCAAACTAGCGGGCGGGCTAAGCTCCTACAATGAGCAGTTCTTC
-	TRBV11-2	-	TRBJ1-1	CASSFVSRVEAFF	TGTGCCAGCAGCTTCGTATCCAGGGTTGAAGCTTTCTTT
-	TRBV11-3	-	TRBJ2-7	CASSLGVAGASYEQYF	TGTGCCAGCAGCTTAGGAGTGGCGGGGGCCTCCTACGAGCAGTACTTC
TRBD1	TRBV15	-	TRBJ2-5	CATSKDRGALLETQYF	TGTGCCACCAGCAAGGACAGGGGCGCTCTACTGGAGACCCAGTACTTC
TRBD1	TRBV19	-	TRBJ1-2	CASTFQGAYGYTF	TGTGCCAGTACCTTCCAGGGGGCGTATGGCTACACCTTC
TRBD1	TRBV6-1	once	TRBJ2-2	CASSEGTGETGELFF	TGTGCCAGCAGTGAAGGGACAGGCGAAACCGGGGAGCTGTTTTTT
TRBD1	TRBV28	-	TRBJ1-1	CASSMQGVLSTEAFF	TGTGCCAGCAGTATGCAGGGGGTATTGAGCACTGAAGCTTTCTTT
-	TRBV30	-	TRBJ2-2	CAWSHRTENTGELFF	TGTGCCTGGAGTCATAGGACAGAGAACACCGGGGAGCTGTTTTTT
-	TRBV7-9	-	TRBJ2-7	CASSNRQDGLGEQYF	TGTGCCAGCAGCAACAGACAGGACGGTTTGGGCGAGCAGTACTTC
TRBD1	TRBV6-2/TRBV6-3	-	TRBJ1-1	CASSYTGGATEAFF	TGTGCCAGCAGCTATACAGGGGGCGCGACTGAAGCTTTCTTT
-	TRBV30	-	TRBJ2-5	CAWTRWGKRAETQYF	TGTGCCTGGACCCGCTGGGGTAAGCGGGCCGAGACCCAGTACTTC
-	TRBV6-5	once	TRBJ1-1	CAKIQGNTEAFF	TGTGCCAAAATACAGGGGAACACTGAAGCTTTCTTT
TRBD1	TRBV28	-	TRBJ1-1	CASRRDRAPWGTEAFF	TGTGCCAGCAGAAGGGACAGGGCCCCGTGGGGCACTGAAGCTTTCTTT
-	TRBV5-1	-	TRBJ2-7	CASSLGQGWDYEQYF	TGCGCCAGCAGTCTTGGGCAGGGATGGGACTACGAGCAGTACTTC
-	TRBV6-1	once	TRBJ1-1	CASSEARGKATEAFF	TGTGCCAGCAGTGAAGCACGGGGGAAGGCCACTGAAGCTTTCTTT
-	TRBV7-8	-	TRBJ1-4	CASSPEGVRNEKLFF	TGTGCCAGCAGCCCCGAAGGGGTCCGTAATGAAAAACTGTTTTTT
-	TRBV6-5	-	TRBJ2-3	CASSFRVWGTDTQYF	TGTGCCAGCAGTTTCAGGGTTTGGGGCACAGATACGCAGTATTTT
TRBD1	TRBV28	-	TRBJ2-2	CASSLIGTGPTGELFF	TGTGCCAGCAGTTTAATAGGGACAGGGCCCACCGGGGAGCTGTTTTTT
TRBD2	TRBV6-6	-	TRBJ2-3	CASSLSIFSGGGADTQYF	TGTGCCAGCAGTCTATCGATTTTTAGCGGGGGGGGTGCAGATACGCAGTATTTT
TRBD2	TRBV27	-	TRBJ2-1	CASSFPGGGSYNEQFF	TGTGCCAGCAGTTTTCCGGGAGGGGGCTCCTACAATGAGCAGTTCTTC
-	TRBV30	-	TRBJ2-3	CAWSRGASTDTQYF	TGTGCCTGGAGCCGCGGGGCTAGCACAGATACGCAGTATTTT
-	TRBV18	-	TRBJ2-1	CASSSGVATNEQFF	TGTGCCAGCTCCTCGGGAGTCGCGACCAATGAGCAGTTCTTC
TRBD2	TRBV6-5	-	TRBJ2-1	CASRPSSGHNEQFF	TGTGCCAGCAGACCATCTAGCGGGCACAATGAGCAGTTCTTC
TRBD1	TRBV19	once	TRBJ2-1	CASSLRDRGLDEQFF	TGTGCCAGTAGTCTCCGGGACAGGGGTTTGGATGAGCAGTTCTTC
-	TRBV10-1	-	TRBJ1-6	CASSDRANSPLHF	TGCGCCAGCAGTGACAGGGCCAATTCACCCCTCCACTTT
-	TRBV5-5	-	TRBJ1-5	CASSGTGTQPQHF	TGTGCCAGCAGCGGTACAGGGACTCAGCCCCAGCATTTT
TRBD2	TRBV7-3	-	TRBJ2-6	CASSLYPSLAGPSGANVLTF	TGTGCCAGCAGCTTATATCCCTCACTAGCGGGTCCCTCTGGGGCCAACGTCCTGACTTTC
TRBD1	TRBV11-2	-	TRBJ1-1	CASSLLRGRTSLGAFF	TGTGCCAGCAGCTTATTGAGGGGGCGAACATCCCTGGGGGCTTTCTTT
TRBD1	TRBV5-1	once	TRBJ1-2	CASSLYQGAWDYGYTF	TGCGCCAGCAGCTTGTACCAGGGGGCGTGGGACTATGGCTACACCTTC
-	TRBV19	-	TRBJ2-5	CASTGFSQETQYF	TGTGCCAGTACGGGGTTTAGCCAAGAGACCCAGTACTTC
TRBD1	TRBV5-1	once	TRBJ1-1	CASSFYQQGVGGEAFF	TGCGCCAGCAGCTTCTATCAACAGGGGGTCGGGGGTGAAGCTTTCTTT